The source of this T cell receptor (beta chain) is a study of T cells after posttransplantation cyclophosphamide. Study results and caveats: TRB overlap between skin or GI tissue T cells and blood was limited. Later post-transplant blood repertoires were often dominated by donor CD8+ memory clones. TRB clonality was highly associated with recipient CMV seropositivity and reactivation.

This clone was observed at least ten times. Its target is not known. Peripheral blood was collected from the related graft donor on the marrow donation day. Here immunoSEQ multiplex PCR was the method, and the copy in TCRdb shows in-frame clones only, minus some. The profile covers about 12,000 clones, none occurring a single time. The V gene lost 2 bases and the J gene lost 2 bases, with 10 bases spanning the gap. Germline V gives CDR1 MNHNY, CDR2 SVGAGI (reference sequence). The CDR3 is 14 residues long. The specimen was PBMCs. J is TRBJ2-7 and V is TRBV6-6, with D possibly TRBD1 on 5 matching bases. This TCR came from a woman in her forties in good health, CMV-negative, and a related stem cell transplant donor. This CDR3 reads CASSYDRLTYEQYF. CDR3 nucleotide sequence: TGTGCCAGCAGTTACGACAGACTCACCTACGAGCAGTACTTC.